This T cell receptor beta chain was identified in a study of T-cell memory formation after mild COVID-19. Between the trimmed V and J ends, which lost 0 bases and 3 bases, there was a span of 0 bases. The CDR3 totals 12 residues. Germline V gene sequence: CDR1 SGDLS, CDR2 YYNGEE. Turning to this clonotype: Its antigen is unknown. A much bigger clone sits one base away, suggesting this may be a read error.

Overall study results and limits: Pre-infection memory harbored some responding clones, suggesting cross-reactive memory joined.

It was 5'RACE with constant-segment primers that produced the TCR alpha and TCR beta cDNA libraries, which carried sample barcodes and UMIs. Using its own MiXCR run on the 5' RACE reads, TCRdb lists one record per CDR3 protein. Here the sample spans about 320,000 distinct CDR3 sequences, around an eighth being singletons. What was sequenced was PBMCs or a T cell subset sorted from them (not recorded which). The sequence came from a man aged 18 to 29 who had mild COVID-19 (a few samples of this study predate the infection). Cell type and time point are not known. The chain carries TRBV9 and TRBJ2-2; the D is unclear. The CDR3 sequence is CASSVDTGELFF. The CDR3 DNA follows: TGTGCCAGCAGCGTAGACACCGGGGAGCTGTTTTTT.